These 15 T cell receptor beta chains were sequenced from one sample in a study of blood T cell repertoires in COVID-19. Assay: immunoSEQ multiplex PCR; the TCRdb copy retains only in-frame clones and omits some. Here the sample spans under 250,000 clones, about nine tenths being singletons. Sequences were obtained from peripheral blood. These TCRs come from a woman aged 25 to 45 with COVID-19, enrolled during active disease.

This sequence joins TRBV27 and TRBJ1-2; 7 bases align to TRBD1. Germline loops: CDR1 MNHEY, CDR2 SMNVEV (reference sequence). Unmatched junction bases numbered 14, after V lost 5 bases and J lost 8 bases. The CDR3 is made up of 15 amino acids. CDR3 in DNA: TGTGCCAGCAGTCTCACGACAGGGCCGGGTGTCGGCTACACCTTC. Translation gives CASSLTTGPGVGYTF.

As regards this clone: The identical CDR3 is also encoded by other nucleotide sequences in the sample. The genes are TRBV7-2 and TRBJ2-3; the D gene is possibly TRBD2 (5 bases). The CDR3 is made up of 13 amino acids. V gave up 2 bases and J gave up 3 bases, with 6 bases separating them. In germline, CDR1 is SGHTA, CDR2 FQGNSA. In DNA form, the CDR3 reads TGTGCCAGCAGCTTACCGGGAACAGATACGCAGTATTTT. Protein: CASSLPGTDTQYF.

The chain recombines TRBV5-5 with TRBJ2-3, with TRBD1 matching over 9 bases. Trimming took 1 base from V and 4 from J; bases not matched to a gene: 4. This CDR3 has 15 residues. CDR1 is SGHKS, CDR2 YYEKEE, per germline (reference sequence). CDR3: CASSLRQGDADTQYF. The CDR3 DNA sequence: TGTGCCAGCAGCTTGAGACAGGGGGACGCAGATACGCAGTATTTT.

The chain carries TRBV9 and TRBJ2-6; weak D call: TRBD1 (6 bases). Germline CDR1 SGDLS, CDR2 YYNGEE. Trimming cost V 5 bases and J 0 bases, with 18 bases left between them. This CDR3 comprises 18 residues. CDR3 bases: TGTGCCAGCAGGGGGCAAGGGGGTACCCCCTCTGGGGCCAACGTCCTGACTTTC. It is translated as CASRGQGGTPSGANVLTF.

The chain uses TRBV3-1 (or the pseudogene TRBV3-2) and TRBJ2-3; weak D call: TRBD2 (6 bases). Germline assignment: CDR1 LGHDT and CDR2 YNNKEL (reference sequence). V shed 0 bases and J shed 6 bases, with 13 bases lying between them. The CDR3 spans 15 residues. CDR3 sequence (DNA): TGTGCCAGCAGCCAAGATTTTAGCGGAGGGGATACGCAGTATTTT. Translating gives CASSQDFSGGDTQYF.

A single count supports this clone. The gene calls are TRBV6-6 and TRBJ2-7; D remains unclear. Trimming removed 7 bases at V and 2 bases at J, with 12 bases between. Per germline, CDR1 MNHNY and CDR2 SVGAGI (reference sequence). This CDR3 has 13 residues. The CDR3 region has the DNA TGTGCCAGCACCCCGGCGGCACCCTACGAGCAGTACTTC. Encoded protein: CASTPAAPYEQYF.

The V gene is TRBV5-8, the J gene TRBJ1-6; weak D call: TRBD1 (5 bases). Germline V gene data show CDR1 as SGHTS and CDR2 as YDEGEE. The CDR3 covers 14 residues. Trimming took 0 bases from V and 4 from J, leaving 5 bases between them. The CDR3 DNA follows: TGTGCCAGCAGCTTGGACAGGTATAATTCACCCCTCCACTTT. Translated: CASSLDRYNSPLHF.

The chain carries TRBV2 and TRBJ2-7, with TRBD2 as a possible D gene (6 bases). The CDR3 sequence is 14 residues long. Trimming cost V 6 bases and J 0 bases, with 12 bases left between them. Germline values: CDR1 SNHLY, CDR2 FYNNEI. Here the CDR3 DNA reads TGTGCCAGCAGGTCGGGACTGAACTCCTACGAGCAGTACTTC. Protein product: CASRSGLNSYEQYF.

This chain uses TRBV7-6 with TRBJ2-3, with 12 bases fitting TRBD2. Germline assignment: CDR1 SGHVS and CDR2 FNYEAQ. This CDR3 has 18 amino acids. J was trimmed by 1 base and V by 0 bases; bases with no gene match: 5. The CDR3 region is CASSLAPRLAGGTDTQYF. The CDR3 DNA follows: TGTGCCAGCAGCTTAGCGCCGAGACTAGCGGGAGGCACAGATACGCAGTATTTT.

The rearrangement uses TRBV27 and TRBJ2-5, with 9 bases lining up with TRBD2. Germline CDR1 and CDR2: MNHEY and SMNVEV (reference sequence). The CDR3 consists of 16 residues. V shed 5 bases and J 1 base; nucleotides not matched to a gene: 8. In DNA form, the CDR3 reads TGTGCCAGCAGTCCCCGACTAGCGGAGATCCAAGAGACCCAGTACTTC. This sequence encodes CASSPRLAEIQETQYF.

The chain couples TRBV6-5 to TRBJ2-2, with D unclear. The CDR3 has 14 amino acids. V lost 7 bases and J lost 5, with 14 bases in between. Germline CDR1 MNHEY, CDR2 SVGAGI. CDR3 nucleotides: TGTGCCAGCATCCGACTTGTCGGTACCGGGGAGCTGTTTTTT. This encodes CASIRLVGTGELFF.

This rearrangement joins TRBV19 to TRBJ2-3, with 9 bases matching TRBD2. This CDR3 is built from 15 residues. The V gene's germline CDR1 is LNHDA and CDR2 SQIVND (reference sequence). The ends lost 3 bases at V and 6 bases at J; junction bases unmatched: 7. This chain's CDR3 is CASSIRGRALDTQYF. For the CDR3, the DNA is TGTGCCAGTAGTATTCGCGGGAGGGCGTTGGATACGCAGTATTTT.

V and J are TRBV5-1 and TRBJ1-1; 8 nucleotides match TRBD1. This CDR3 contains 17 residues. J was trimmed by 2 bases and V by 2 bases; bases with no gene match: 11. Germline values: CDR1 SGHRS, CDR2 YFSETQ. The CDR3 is CASSFDRGLRINTEAFF. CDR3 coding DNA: TGCGCCAGCAGCTTCGACAGGGGCCTCAGGATAAACACTGAAGCTTTCTTT.

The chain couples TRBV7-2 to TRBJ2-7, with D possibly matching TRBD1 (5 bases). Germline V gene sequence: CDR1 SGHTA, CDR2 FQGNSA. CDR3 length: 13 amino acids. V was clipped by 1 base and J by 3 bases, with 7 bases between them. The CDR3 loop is CASSLGQFYEQYF. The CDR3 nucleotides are TGTGCCAGCAGCTTAGGACAGTTCTACGAGCAGTACTTC.

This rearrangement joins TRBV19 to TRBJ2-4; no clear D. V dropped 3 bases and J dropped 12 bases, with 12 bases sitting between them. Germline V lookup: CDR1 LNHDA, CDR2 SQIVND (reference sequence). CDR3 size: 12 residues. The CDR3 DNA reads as TGTGCCAGTAGTATTGGGCTGTCGAGTCAGTACTTC. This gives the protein CASSIGLSSQYF.